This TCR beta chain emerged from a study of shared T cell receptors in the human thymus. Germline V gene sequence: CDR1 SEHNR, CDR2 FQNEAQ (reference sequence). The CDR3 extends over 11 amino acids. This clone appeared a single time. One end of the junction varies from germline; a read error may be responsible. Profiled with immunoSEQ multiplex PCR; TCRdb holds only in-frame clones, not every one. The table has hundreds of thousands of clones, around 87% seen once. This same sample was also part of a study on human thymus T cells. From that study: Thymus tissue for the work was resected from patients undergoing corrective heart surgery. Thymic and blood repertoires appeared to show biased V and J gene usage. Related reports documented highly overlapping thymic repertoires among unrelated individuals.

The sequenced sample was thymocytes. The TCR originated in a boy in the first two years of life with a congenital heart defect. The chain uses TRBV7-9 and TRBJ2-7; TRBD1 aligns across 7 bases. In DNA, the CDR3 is TGTGCCAGCAGCCTCCGGGACAGCGTCACCTTC. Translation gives CASSLRDSVTF.